This T cell receptor (beta chain) stems from a study of blood T cell repertoires in COVID-19. Turning to the study itself: Samples of COVID-19 (acute and convalescent) were obtained from the United States, Italy and Spain.

The study assigned cohorts using participant-reported clinical history. Symptom resolution, clearance, or two negative PCRs marked donors in Cohort 3 as recovered. In germline, CDR1 is SGHAT, CDR2 FQNNGV. The CDR3 runs to 16 residues. The V and J ends lost 1 base and 6 bases respectively, with 13 bases between them. In the source study's methods: Cell counts per sample came from amplifying reference gene primers. The table came from immunoSEQ multiplex PCR; TCRdb's copy has only in-frame clones and leaves some out. Clone size and the V and J calls come from that table; the DNA yielded D and trimming. The sample has about 170,000 clones; approximately 82% are singletons.

The source material was PBMCs or T cells enriched from blood (not recorded which). This clonotype was obtained from a woman aged 50 to 60 who had recovered from COVID-19. J is TRBJ1-6 and V is TRBV11-2; D uncertain. This CDR3 is CASSLAGTLRNSPLHF. As DNA, the CDR3 is TGTGCCAGCAGCTTAGCAGGAACCCTCCGTAATTCACCCCTCCACTTT.